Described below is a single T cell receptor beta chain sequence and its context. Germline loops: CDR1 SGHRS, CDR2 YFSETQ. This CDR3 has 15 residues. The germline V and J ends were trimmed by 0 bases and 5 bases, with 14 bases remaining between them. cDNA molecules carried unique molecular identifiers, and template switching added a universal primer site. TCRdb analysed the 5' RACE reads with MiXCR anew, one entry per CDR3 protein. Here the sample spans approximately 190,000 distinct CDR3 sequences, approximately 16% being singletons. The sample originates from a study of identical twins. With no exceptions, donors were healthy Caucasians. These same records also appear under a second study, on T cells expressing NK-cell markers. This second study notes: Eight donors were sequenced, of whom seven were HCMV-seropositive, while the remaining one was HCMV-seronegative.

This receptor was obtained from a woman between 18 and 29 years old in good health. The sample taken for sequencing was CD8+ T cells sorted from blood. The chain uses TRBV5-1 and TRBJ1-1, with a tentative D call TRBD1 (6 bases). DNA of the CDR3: TGCGCCAGCAGCTTGGGTCCGGGAAGGGGGACTGAAGCTTTCTTT. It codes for CASSLGPGRGTEAFF.